The clone carrying this T cell receptor (beta chain) was found a few times. What it binds is unknown. V lost 1 base to trimming and J lost 1 base, with 7 bases between them. From germline, CDR1 is LGHDT and CDR2 YNNKEL (reference sequence). The CDR3 sequence is 14 residues long. This specimen belongs to a study of T cell responses to AZD1222 COVID-19 vaccine. Study-level background: The analysis combined second doses at about 4 or about 12 weeks. Whole-study findings and limits: The study found Spike-specific TCR breadth and depth rose after two AZD1222 doses.

Data came from immunoSEQ multiplex PCR; TCRdb stores just in-frame clones and leaves some out. The repertoire has about 120,000 clones, 90% to 95% of them found once; the top ten carry about 2.7%. The chain carries TRBV3-1 (or the pseudogene TRBV3-2) and TRBJ1-1; no definite D call. This sample comprised peripheral blood, obtained on day 0 of AZD1222 vaccination. The TCR was taken from an adult in good health. The CDR3 region is CASSQGVRNTEAFF. The CDR3 nucleotides read TGTGCCAGCAGCCAAGGGGTACGGAACACTGAAGCTTTCTTT.